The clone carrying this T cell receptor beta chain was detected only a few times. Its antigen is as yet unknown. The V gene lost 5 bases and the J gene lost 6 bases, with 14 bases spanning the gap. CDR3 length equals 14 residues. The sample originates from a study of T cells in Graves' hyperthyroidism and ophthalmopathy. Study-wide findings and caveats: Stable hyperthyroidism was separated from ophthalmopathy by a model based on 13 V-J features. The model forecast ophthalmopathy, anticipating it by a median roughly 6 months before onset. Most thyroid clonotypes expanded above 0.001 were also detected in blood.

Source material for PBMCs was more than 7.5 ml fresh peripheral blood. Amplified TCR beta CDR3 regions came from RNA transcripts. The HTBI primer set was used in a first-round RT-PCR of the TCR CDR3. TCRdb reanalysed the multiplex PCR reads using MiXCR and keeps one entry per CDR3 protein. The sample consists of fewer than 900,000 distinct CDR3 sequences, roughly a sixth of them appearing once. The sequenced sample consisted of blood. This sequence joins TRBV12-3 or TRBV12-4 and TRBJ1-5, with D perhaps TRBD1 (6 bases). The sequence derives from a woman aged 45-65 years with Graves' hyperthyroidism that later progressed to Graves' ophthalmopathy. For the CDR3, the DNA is TGTGCCAGCAGTATAACAGGGAAGGGTCAGCCCCAGCATTTT. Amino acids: CASSITGKGQPQHF.